One TCR beta chain is described in this entry. Germline lookup yields CDR1 SGHVS and CDR2 FQNEAQ. Trimming removed 5 bases from V and 4 bases from J; junction bases left unmatched: 15. CDR3 length equals 17 residues. This sample stems from a study of T cell changes during pregnancy in multiple sclerosis. Measured with immunoSEQ multiplex PCR; TCRdb has only the in-frame clones, and not every one. The sample lists tens of thousands of clones; almost 95% were seen once. This specimen consisted of peripheral blood, obtained in the third trimester of pregnancy. The TCR originated in a female donor in good health, enrolled as a control in a pregnancy study. V gene TRBV7-8 combines with J gene TRBJ2-7; 9 nucleotides align to TRBD1. CDR3 protein: CASSEGTGFFGSYEQYF. The CDR3 bases are TGTGCCAGCAGCGAAGGGACAGGGTTCTTCGGTTCGTACGAGCAGTACTTC.